Below, 10 T cell receptor beta chains from the same sample are listed, as sequenced in a study of cytomegalovirus exposure and HLA in healthy donors. The PCR made use of 60 Vbeta and 13 Jbeta primers. Generated by immunoSEQ multiplex PCR, the TCRdb table keeps only in-frame clones and is missing some. The sample totals 130,000 to 150,000 clones; its top ten clones hold 0.96%. The sample consisted of PBMCs. The receptors stem from a male donor in good health and CMV-seronegative.

The chain uses TRBV18 and TRBJ2-7; D might be TRBD2 (5 bases). Trimming pared 1 base from V and 5 bases from J, leaving 15 bases between. This CDR3 is 15 amino acids long. Germline V CDR1 and CDR2: KGHSH, LQKENI. This CDR3 reads CASSPRMTDGDEQYF. DNA of the CDR3: TGTGCCAGCTCACCACGAATGACGGACGGGGACGAGCAGTACTTC.

The chain is built from TRBV9 and TRBJ2-1; 11 bases map to TRBD2. Trimming at V came to 4 bases and at J to 3 bases, leaving 3 bases not matched to a gene. From germline, CDR1 is SGDLS and CDR2 YYNGEE. There are 15 residues in the CDR3. As DNA, the CDR3 is TGTGCCAGCAGCCCTCTAGCGGGGGGCTACAATGAGCAGTTCTTC. Its protein is CASSPLAGGYNEQFF.

The J gene is TRBJ1-2, the V gene TRBV11-2; D possibly corresponds to TRBD1 (5 bases). Germline V gene sequence: CDR1 SGHAT, CDR2 FQNNGV. Trimming took 1 base from V and 2 from J, leaving 11 bases between them. The CDR3 is 15 residues long. The CDR3 here is CASSLVGAGNYGYTF. The CDR3 nucleotides are TGTGCCAGCAGCTTAGTGGGCGCAGGGAACTATGGCTACACCTTC.

The gene calls are TRBV11-2 and TRBJ1-2; TRBD1 might be the D (5 bases). The V end lost 5 bases, the J end lost 4 bases, and 14 bases lay between the germline ends. The germline gives CDR1 SGHAT, CDR2 FQNNGV. The CDR3 length is 14 residues. The CDR3 loop reads CASSLGGVSYGYTF. In nucleotides, the CDR3 is TGTGCCAGCAGCCTGGGGGGGGTGAGCTATGGCTACACCTTC.

The chain has TRBV7-9 and TRBJ1-1, with a possible D match to TRBD1 (6 bases). V was cut by 7 bases and J by 10 bases, with 28 bases left in between. Germline V gives CDR1 SEHNR, CDR2 FQNEAQ (reference sequence). This CDR3 is 16 amino acids long. Here the CDR3 reads CASIPDRDRLLMGAFF. The CDR3 nucleotides read TGTGCCAGCATCCCAGACCGAGACAGGCTATTAATGGGAGCTTTCTTT.

The chain is built from TRBV19 and TRBJ2-7; 10 bases are shared with TRBD1. CDR1 is LNHDA and CDR2 is SQIVND in the germline V gene (reference sequence). The CDR3 totals 15 residues. V dropped 2 bases and J dropped 7; count of bases not matched to a gene: 8. CDR3 DNA sequence: TGTGCCAGTAGTATACCGCGGGACAGGGGATCGGAGCAGTACTTC. This sequence encodes CASSIPRDRGSEQYF.

The chain combines TRBV7-2 with TRBJ1-2; D unresolved. Germline values: CDR1 SGHTA, CDR2 FQGNSA. The CDR3 has 15 residues. V lost 5 bases, J lost 3 bases, and 16 bases lay in between. Written as DNA, the CDR3 is TGTGCCAGCAGCCCAGACGTGGGGAGGGACTATGGCTACACCTTC. It specifies CASSPDVGRDYGYTF.

This sequence joins TRBV7-9 and TRBJ2-1; 13 bases fit TRBD2. Germline CDR1 is SEHNR and CDR2 is FQNEAQ (reference sequence). Trimming cost V 7 bases and J 8 bases; bases outside gene matches: 11. The CDR3 extends over 16 amino acids. The chain's CDR3 is CASIREGLAGDDEQFF. As DNA, the CDR3 is TGTGCCAGCATCCGAGAAGGACTAGCGGGAGATGATGAGCAGTTCTTC. Looking up the rest from reference TRBV7-9 and TRBJ2-1 gives the full variable domain: DTGVSQNPRHKITKRGQNVTFRCDPISEHNRLYWYRQTLGQGPEFLTYFQNEAQLEKSRLLSDRFSAERPKGSFSTLEIQRTEQGDSAMYLCASIREGLAGDDEQFFGPGTRLTVL.

The gene calls are TRBV4-1 and TRBJ1-1; 8 nucleotides line up with TRBD1. The V gene's germline CDR1 is MGHRA and CDR2 YSYEKL. V dropped 3 bases and J dropped 4; count of bases not matched to a gene: 16. The length of the CDR3 is 18 residues. The CDR3 bases are TGCGCCAGCAGCCAGGTTGGACAGGGTTCACTCCGCGGCACTGAAGCTTTCTTT. This encodes CASSQVGQGSLRGTEAFF.

The chain employs TRBV7-9 and TRBJ1-1, with TRBD1 identical over 8 bases. With 5 bases clipped from V and 1 base from J, the junction kept 3 bases outside the gene matches. Germline V CDR1 and CDR2: SEHNR, FQNEAQ (reference sequence). The CDR3 has 14 amino acids. The CDR3 reads CASSRDRRNTEAFF. The CDR3 DNA is TGTGCCAGCAGCAGGGACAGGAGGAACACTGAAGCTTTCTTT.